This TCR beta chain comes out of a study of vaccination and CD4 T cells after COVID-19. Study-level information: Recovered patients in the cohort numbered six men and four women, two of them Hispanic.

CDR3 length equals 18 residues. Germline loops: CDR1 SGHNT, CDR2 YYREEE (reference sequence). V shed 4 bases and J 4 bases; nucleotides not matched to a gene: 11. As concerns this clonotype: The antigen remains undetermined.

Described treatment: roughly 11-day PBMC culture with coronavirus spike peptide pools or control peptides (ViraFEST assay). CD4+ T cells that had been cultured provided DNA sequenced with the Oncomine TCR Beta short-read assay. TCRdb used MiXCR to reprocess the PCR reads, holding one entry per CDR3 protein. The repertoire includes 15,000 to 25,000 distinct CDR3 sequences, approximately 48% of them detected once, and 2% to 3% sits in the top ten. The chain links TRBV5-4 to TRBJ2-1; 13 nucleotides align to TRBD2. Here the sequenced sample was CD4+ T cells from blood, cultured in vitro, taken after SARS-CoV-2 vaccination. The source of this sequence is a human donor who had recovered from COVID-19. Here the CDR3 DNA reads TGTGCCAGCAGCCCTTCAGGGACTAGCGGGGAGGAATACAATGAGCAGTTCTTC. This gives the protein CASSPSGTSGEEYNEQFF.